This T cell receptor beta chain was profiled in a study of Ad26.COV2.S vaccination and SARS-CoV-2 variants. Concerning this clone itself: Its antigen is unidentified.

This CDR3 spans 15 amino acids. The germline V gene encodes CDR1 SQVTM and CDR2 ANQGSEA. V was pared by 7 bases and J by 2 bases, with 21 bases between. Overall study findings and caveats: Post-vaccination spike-specific CD8+ and CD4+ T cell responses reportedly had substantial breadth. Vaccine and placebo groups showed comparable non-spike TCR breadth.

Clones were sequenced by immunoSEQ multiplex PCR, and TCRdb holds only the in-frame ones, with some missing. The sample records about 400,000 clones, around nine tenths being singletons. Treatment meaning: some 20 received Ad26.COV2.S at low or high dose, single or two shots; roughly 5 received placebo; per-sample allocation not given. At day 63 after the first vaccine or placebo injection, samples were drawn. An adult aged 18-55 years in Boston served as the donor. Expressing Wuhan-strain SARS-CoV-2 spike, an Ad26 vector served as the vaccine. Sequencing used peripheral blood, obtained in a trial of Ad26.COV2.S vaccine versus placebo. This sequence joins TRBV29-1 and TRBJ2-7, with D tentatively TRBD2 (5 bases). The sequence derives from a person aged 18-60 years who received the Ad26.COV2.S COVID-19 vaccine or a placebo. The CDR3 region has the DNA TGCAGCGCCCGGAAGAGCGGCGCTATTACCTACGAGCAGTACTTC. Encoded protein: CSARKSGAITYEQYF.